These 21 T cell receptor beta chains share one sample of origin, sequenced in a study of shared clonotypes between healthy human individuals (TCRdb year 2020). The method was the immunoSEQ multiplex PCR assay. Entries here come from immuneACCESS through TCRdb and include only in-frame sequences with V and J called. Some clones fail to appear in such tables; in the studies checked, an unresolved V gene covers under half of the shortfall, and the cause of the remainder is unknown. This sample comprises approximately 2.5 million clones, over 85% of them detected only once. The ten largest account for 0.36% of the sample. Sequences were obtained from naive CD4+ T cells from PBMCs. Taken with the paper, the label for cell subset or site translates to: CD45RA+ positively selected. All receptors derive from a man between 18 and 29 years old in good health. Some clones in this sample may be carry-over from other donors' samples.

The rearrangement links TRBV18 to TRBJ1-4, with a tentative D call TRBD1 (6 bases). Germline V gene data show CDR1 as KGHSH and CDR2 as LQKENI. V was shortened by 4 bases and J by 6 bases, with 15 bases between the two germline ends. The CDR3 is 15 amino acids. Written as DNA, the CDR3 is TGTGCCAGCTCACGTAACAGGGCCACTTATGAAAAACTGTTTTTT. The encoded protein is CASSRNRATYEKLFF.

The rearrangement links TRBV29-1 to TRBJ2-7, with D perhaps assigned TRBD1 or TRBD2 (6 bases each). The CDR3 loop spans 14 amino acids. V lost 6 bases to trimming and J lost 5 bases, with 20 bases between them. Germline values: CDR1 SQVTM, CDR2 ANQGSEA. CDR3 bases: TGCAGCGTCGCTGGGGGGCCGATTGGCAACGAGCAGTACTTC. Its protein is CSVAGGPIGNEQYF.

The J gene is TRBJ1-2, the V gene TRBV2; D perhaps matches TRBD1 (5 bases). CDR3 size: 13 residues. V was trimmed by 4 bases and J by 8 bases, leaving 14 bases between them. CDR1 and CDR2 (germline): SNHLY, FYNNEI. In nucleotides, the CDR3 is TGTGCCAGCAGTGGGCAAGAGGGACTCGGCTACACCTTC. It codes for CASSGQEGLGYTF.

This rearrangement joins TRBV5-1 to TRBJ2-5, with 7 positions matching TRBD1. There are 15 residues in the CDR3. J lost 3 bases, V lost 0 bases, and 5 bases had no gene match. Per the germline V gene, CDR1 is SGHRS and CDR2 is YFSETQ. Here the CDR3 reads CASSLDRGAEETQYF. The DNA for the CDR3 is TGCGCCAGCAGCTTGGACAGGGGAGCCGAAGAGACCCAGTACTTC.

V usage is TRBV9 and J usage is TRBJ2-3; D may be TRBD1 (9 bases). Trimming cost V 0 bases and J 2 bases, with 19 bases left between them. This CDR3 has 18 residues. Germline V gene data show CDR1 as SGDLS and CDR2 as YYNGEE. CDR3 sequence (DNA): TGTGCCAGCAGCGTAGGCCGGGGGGGACAGGGTTACACAGATACGCAGTATTTT. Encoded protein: CASSVGRGGQGYTDTQYF.

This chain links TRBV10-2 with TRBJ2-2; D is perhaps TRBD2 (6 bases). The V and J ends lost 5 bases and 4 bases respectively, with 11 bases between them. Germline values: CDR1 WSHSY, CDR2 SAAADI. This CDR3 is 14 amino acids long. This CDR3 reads CASSHGRLTGELFF. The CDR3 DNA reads TGCGCCAGCAGTCACGGGAGACTCACCGGGGAGCTGTTTTTT.

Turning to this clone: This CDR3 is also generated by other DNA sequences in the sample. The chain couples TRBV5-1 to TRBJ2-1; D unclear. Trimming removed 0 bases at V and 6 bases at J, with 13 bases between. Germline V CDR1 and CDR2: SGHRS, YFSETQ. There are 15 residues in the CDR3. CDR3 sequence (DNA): TGCGCCAGCAGCTTGGGGGGTCTTGCCGGCAATGAGCAGTTCTTC. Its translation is CASSLGGLAGNEQFF.

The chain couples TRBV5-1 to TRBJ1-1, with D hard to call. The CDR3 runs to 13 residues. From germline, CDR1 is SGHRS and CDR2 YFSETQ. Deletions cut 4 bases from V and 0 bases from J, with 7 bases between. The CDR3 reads CASSPELNTEAFF. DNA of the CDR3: TGCGCCAGCAGCCCAGAGCTGAACACTGAAGCTTTCTTT.

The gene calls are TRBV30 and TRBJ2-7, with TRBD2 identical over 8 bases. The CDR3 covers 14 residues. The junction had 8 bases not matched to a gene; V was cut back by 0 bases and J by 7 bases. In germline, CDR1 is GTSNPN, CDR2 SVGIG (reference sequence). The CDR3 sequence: CAWSVGAGGREQYF. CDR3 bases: TGTGCCTGGAGTGTAGGTGCGGGAGGCCGGGAGCAGTACTTC.

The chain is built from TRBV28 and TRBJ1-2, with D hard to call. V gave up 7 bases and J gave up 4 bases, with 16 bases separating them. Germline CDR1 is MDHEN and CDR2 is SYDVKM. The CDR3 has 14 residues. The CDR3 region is CASNSVPETYGYTF. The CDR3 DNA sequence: TGTGCCAGCAACTCAGTTCCAGAGACCTATGGCTACACCTTC.

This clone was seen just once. This CDR3 reads CASSRGDRGRFNYGYTF. The CDR3 DNA is TGTGCCAGCAGCCGAGGGGACAGGGGCCGCTTTAACTATGGCTACACCTTC. The chain uses TRBV5-6 and TRBJ1-2; the match to TRBD1 covers 10 bases. The CDR3 covers 17 residues. V was pared by 4 bases and J by 1 base, with 10 bases of the junction left unmatched. Germline values: CDR1 SGHDT, CDR2 YYEEEE.

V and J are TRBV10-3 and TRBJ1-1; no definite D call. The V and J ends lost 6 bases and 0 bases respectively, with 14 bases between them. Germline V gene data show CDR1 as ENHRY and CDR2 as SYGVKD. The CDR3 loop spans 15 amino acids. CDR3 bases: TGTGCCATCAGCGTTGCCCGAGAGGTGAACACTGAAGCTTTCTTT. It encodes CAISVAREVNTEAFF.

The DNA for the CDR3 is TGTGCCAGCAGCGTAGGTCACAGCGGGACCGAGCAGTACTTC. It is translated as CASSVGHSGTEQYF. The chain couples TRBV9 to TRBJ2-7; 7 positions agree with TRBD2. This CDR3 contains 14 residues. Trimming at V came to 0 bases and at J to 6 bases, leaving 6 bases not matched to a gene. Germline CDR1 and CDR2: SGDLS and YYNGEE.

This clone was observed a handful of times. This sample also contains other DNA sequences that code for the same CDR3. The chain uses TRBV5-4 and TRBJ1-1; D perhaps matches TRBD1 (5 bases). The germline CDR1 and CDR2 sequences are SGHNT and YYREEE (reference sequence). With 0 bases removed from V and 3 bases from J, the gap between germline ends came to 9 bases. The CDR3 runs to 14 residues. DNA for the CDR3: TGTGCCAGCAGCTTGGTGGGGGGTGACACTGAAGCTTTCTTT. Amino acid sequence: CASSLVGGDTEAFF.

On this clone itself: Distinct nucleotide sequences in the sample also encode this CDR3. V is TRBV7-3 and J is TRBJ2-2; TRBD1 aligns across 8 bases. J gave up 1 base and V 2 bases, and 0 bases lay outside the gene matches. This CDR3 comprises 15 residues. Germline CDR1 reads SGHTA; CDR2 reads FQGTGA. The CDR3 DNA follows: TGTGCCAGCAGCTTAGGACAGGGGAACACCGGGGAGCTGTTTTTT. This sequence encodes CASSLGQGNTGELFF.

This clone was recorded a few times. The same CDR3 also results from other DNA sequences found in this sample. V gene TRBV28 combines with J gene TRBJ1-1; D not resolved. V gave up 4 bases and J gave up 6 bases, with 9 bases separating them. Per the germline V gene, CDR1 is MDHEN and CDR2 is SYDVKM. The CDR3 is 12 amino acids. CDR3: CASSSSGSEAFF. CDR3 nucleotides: TGTGCCAGCAGTTCAAGCGGGTCTGAAGCTTTCTTT.

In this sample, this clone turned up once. CDR3 in DNA: TGTGCCAGCAGTTTATTTAGGGGGAGGGGACTAGCGGGAGGCCACCTTTACAATGAGCAGTTCTTC. Protein sequence: CASSLFRGRGLAGGHLYNEQFF. J is TRBJ2-1 and V is TRBV28; 15 bases align to TRBD2. CDR1 and CDR2 (germline): MDHEN, SYDVKM. This CDR3 region has 22 residues. The V and J ends lost 1 base and 4 bases, in that order; junction bases with no gene match: 17.

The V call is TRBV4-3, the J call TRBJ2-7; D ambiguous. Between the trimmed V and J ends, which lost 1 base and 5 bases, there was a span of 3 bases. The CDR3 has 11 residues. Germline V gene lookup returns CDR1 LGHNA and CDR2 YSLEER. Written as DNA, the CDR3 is TGCGCCAGCAGCCAAGTTAACGAGCAGTACTTC. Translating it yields CASSQVNEQYF.

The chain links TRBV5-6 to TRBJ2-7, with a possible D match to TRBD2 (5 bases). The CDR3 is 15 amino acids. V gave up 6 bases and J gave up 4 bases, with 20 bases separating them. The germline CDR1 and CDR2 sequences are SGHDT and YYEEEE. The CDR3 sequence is CASTKLVRVPYEQYF. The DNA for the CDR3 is TGTGCCAGCACAAAACTAGTCCGGGTTCCTTACGAGCAGTACTTC.

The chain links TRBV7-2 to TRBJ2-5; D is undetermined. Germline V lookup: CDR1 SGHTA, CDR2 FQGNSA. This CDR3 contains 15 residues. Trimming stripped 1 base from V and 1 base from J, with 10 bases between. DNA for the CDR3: TGTGCCAGCAGCTTAGGGAGTAGCACCCAAGAGACCCAGTACTTC. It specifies CASSLGSSTQETQYF.

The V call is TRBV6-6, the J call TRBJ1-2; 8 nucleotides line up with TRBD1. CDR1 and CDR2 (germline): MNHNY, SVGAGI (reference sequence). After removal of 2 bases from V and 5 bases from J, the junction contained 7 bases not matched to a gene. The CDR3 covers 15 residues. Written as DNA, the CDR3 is TGTGCCAGCAGTTACGACACAGGGGGTTCTTATGGCTACACCTTC. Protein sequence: CASSYDTGGSYGYTF.